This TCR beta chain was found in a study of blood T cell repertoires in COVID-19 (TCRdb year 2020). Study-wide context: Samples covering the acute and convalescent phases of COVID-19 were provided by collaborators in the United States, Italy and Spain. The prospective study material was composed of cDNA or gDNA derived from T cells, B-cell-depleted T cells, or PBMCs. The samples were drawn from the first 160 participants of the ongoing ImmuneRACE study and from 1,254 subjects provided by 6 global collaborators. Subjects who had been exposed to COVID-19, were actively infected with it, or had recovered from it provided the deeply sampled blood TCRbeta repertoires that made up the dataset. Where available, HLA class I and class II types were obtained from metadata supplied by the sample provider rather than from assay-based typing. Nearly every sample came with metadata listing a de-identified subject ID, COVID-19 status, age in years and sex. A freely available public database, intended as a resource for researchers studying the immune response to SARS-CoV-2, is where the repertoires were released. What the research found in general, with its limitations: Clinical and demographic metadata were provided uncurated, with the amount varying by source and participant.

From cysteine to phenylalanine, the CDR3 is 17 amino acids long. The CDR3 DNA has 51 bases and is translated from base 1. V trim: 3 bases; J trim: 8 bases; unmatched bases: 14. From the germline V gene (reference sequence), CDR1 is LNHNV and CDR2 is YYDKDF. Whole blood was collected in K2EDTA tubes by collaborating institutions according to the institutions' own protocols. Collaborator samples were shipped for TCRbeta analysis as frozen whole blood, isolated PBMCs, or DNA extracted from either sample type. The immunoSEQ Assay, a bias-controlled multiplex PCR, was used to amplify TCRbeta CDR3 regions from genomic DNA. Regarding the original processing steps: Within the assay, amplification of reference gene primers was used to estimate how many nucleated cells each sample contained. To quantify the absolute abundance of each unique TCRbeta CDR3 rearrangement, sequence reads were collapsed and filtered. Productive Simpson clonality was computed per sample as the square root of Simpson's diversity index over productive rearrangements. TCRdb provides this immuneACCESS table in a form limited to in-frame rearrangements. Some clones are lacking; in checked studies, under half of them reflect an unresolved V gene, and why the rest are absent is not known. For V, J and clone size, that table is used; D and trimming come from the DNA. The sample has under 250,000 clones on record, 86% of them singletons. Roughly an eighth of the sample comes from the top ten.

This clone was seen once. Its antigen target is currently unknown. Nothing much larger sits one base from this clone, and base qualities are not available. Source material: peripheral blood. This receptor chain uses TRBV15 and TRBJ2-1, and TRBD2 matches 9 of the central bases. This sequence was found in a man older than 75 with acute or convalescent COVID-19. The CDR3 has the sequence CATSRELAGARSDEQFF. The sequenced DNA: TGTGCCACCAGCAGGGAATTAGCGGGAGCAAGATCTGATGAGCAGTTCTTC.